This is a list of T cell receptor beta chains from one sample in a study of T cell responses to AZD1222 COVID-19 vaccine. Sequenced by immunoSEQ multiplex PCR; TCRdb stores in-frame clones only, minus some. The repertoire consists of approximately 70,000 clones, with roughly 88% occurring once and the leading ten covering about 9%. The specimen comprised peripheral blood, sampled 28 days after the second dose of the MenACWY control vaccine. Receptors originate from an adult who received the MenACWY meningococcal vaccine as a control. Both conserved end residues are part of each CDR3. D genes are given only for firm matches. Expanded clones get a size class; other rows say once, few or many, or leave the size out.

D: TRBD1
V: TRBV19
size: .
J: TRBJ1-1
DNA: TGTGCCAGTAGTAGTAGACAGGGGGCGCCTAATGAAGCTTTCTTT
CDR3: CASSSRQGAPNEAFF

D: TRBD1
V: TRBV5-4
size: .
J: TRBJ2-2
DNA: TGTGCCAGCAGCTTCAATCGACAGGGGATGGGGGAGCTGTTTTTT
CDR3: CASSFNRQGMGELFF

D: .
V: TRBV28
size: .
J: TRBJ1-6
DNA: TGTGCCAGCAGTTTGGGGATCTATAATTCACCCCTCCACTTT
CDR3: CASSLGIYNSPLHF

D: TRBD1
V: TRBV19
size: .
J: TRBJ1-1
DNA: TGTGCCAGTAGTATTTTGTCTGGACAGGGTAAGACTGAAGCTTTCTTT
CDR3: CASSILSGQGKTEAFF

D: .
V: TRBV2
size: .
J: TRBJ1-4
DNA: TGTGCCAGCAGTGAGAAGCCGGGGGTTAATGAAAAACTGTTTTTT
CDR3: CASSEKPGVNEKLFF

D: .
V: TRBV7-2
size: few
J: TRBJ1-5
DNA: TGTGCCAGCAGCTTAGGGGCAGATCTGGAGCCCCAGCATTTT
CDR3: CASSLGADLEPQHF

D: .
V: TRBV25-1
size: .
J: TRBJ1-1
DNA: TGTGCCAGCAGTGAAACGGGGGGCGAGACTGAAGCTTTCTTT
CDR3: CASSETGGETEAFF

D: .
V: TRBV5-4
size: once
J: TRBJ2-2
DNA: TGTGCCAGCAGTGAAGGGGCAGGGAGAACCGGGGAGCTGTTTTTT
CDR3: CASSEGAGRTGELFF

D: TRBD2
V: TRBV4-2
size: .
J: TRBJ2-1
DNA: TGTGCCAGCAGCCAAGATCGCCGGGAGGGTTACAATGAGCAGTTCTTC
CDR3: CASSQDRREGYNEQFF

D: .
V: TRBV9
size: .
J: TRBJ2-1
DNA: TGTGCCAGCACCACCCGGGACGCGGCCTACAATGAGCAGTTCTTC
CDR3: CASTTRDAAYNEQFF

D: .
V: TRBV7-2
size: .
J: TRBJ1-1
DNA: TGTGCCAGCAGCTTCTACACGGAGAACACTGAAGCTTTCTTT
CDR3: CASSFYTENTEAFF

D: TRBD1
V: TRBV3-1/TRBV3-2
size: .
J: TRBJ1-5
DNA: TGTGCCAGCGGCCGACAGGGAGGGCAGCCCCAGCATTTT
CDR3: CASGRQGGQPQHF

D: .
V: TRBV18
size: once
J: TRBJ2-2
DNA: TGTGCCAGCTCGCAAGGACAGAACACCGGGGAGCTGTTTTTT
CDR3: CASSQGQNTGELFF

D: TRBD2
V: TRBV4-1
size: medium-sized
J: TRBJ2-3
DNA: TGCGCCAGCAGCCAAGGAATCAGCGGGGGGGCAGATACGCAGTATTTT
CDR3: CASSQGISGGADTQYF

D: .
V: TRBV5-1
size: .
J: TRBJ2-6
DNA: TGCGCCAGCAGCTTGGGGGGACTCTCTGGGGCCAACGTCCTGACTTTC
CDR3: CASSLGGLSGANVLTF

D: TRBD2
V: TRBV19
size: .
J: TRBJ2-3
DNA: TGTGCCAGTAGTACGGGGGGGGTGCGTGTAGATACGCAGTATTTT
CDR3: CASSTGGVRVDTQYF

D: .
V: TRBV2
size: .
J: TRBJ1-5
DNA: TGTGCCAGTGGGGTGTCCAATCAGCCCCAGCATTTT
CDR3: CASGVSNQPQHF

D: .
V: TRBV20-1
size: once
J: TRBJ1-2
DNA: TGCAGTGCAGCGGCCGGTGGCACCTTC
CDR3: CSAAAGGTF

D: TRBD1
V: TRBV25-1
size: .
J: TRBJ1-1
DNA: TGTGCCAGCTGCCGACAGGGCCTTAACACTGAAGCTTTCTTT
CDR3: CASCRQGLNTEAFF

D: TRBD1
V: TRBV6-5
size: .
J: TRBJ2-7
DNA: TGTGCCAGCAGTTACGGATACACAGGGGTCTACGAGCAGTACTTC
CDR3: CASSYGYTGVYEQYF

D: TRBD1
V: TRBV19
size: .
J: TRBJ2-7
DNA: TGTGCCAGTAGTATCGGGACAGGGGACGAGCAGTACTTC
CDR3: CASSIGTGDEQYF

D: .
V: TRBV3-1/TRBV3-2
size: .
J: TRBJ1-5
DNA: TGTGCCAGCAGCCTCCAAGCCGGTAGCAATCAGCCCCAGCATTTT
CDR3: CASSLQAGSNQPQHF

D: .
V: TRBV4-3
size: .
J: TRBJ1-4
DNA: TGCGCCAGCAGCCAAGATCCGGACACCGGTAGGAAACTGTTTTTT
CDR3: CASSQDPDTGRKLFF

D: .
V: TRBV28
size: .
J: TRBJ2-1
DNA: TGTGCCAGCAGTTTTGGGGATCGGCAGAGAAACAATGAGCAGTTCTTC
CDR3: CASSFGDRQRNNEQFF

D: .
V: TRBV25-1
size: once
J: TRBJ2-7
DNA: TGTGCCAGCAGTGAAGGGTTTGCCAACGAGCAGTACTTC
CDR3: CASSEGFANEQYF

D: .
V: TRBV6-1
size: .
J: TRBJ1-6
DNA: TGTGCCAGCAGTGAAATGTCGTCCTCACCCCTCCACTTT
CDR3: CASSEMSSSPLHF

D: .
V: TRBV13
size: .
J: TRBJ1-1
DNA: TGTGCCAGCAGCTTAGGCTCAGTGAACACTGAAGCTTTCTTT
CDR3: CASSLGSVNTEAFF

D: .
V: TRBV4-3
size: .
J: TRBJ1-4
DNA: TGCGCCAGCAGCCAAGATAAAGGGGGAACTAATGAAAAACTGTTTTTT
CDR3: CASSQDKGGTNEKLFF

D: .
V: TRBV24-1
size: .
J: TRBJ1-4
DNA: TGTGCCACCAGTTCGGGATCTAATGAAAAACTGTTTTTT
CDR3: CATSSGSNEKLFF

D: .
V: TRBV28
size: .
J: TRBJ1-5
DNA: TGTGCCAGCCTTCGCAGGGGAGGCGGTCAGCCCCAGCATTTT
CDR3: CASLRRGGGQPQHF

D: TRBD1
V: TRBV30
size: .
J: TRBJ2-2
DNA: TGTGCCTGGAGTCTCCGGGACAGGAACACCGGGGAGCTGTTTTTT
CDR3: CAWSLRDRNTGELFF

D: .
V: TRBV7-8
size: once
J: TRBJ1-2
DNA: TGTGCCAGCAGCCCCAGGGTCGTGGATGGCTACACCTTC
CDR3: CASSPRVVDGYTF

D: TRBD2
V: TRBV18
size: .
J: TRBJ2-3
DNA: TGTGCCAGCTCACCAGGGCCAGCGGGGTTGGGCACAGATACGCAGTATTTT
CDR3: CASSPGPAGLGTDTQYF

D: .
V: TRBV7-8
size: few
J: TRBJ2-1
DNA: TGTGCCAGCAGCTCGCTTTCGGTCAATGAGCAGTTCTTC
CDR3: CASSSLSVNEQFF

D: .
V: TRBV29-1
size: once
J: TRBJ1-2
DNA: TGCAGCACAGAGGAGGGCGTGAATTATGGCTACACCTTC
CDR3: CSTEEGVNYGYTF

D: TRBD1
V: TRBV19
size: .
J: TRBJ1-6
DNA: TGTGCCAGTAGTCAGACAGGGGATGCCTCACCCCTCCACTTT
CDR3: CASSQTGDASPLHF

D: .
V: TRBV7-8
size: .
J: TRBJ1-5
DNA: TGTGCCAGCAGCTTAGGAGGTGAAAATCAGCCCCAGCATTTT
CDR3: CASSLGGENQPQHF

D: .
V: TRBV2
size: .
J: TRBJ2-5
DNA: TGTGCCAGCAGTGAATCGGGGAGGTTAGAGACCCAGTACTTC
CDR3: CASSESGRLETQYF